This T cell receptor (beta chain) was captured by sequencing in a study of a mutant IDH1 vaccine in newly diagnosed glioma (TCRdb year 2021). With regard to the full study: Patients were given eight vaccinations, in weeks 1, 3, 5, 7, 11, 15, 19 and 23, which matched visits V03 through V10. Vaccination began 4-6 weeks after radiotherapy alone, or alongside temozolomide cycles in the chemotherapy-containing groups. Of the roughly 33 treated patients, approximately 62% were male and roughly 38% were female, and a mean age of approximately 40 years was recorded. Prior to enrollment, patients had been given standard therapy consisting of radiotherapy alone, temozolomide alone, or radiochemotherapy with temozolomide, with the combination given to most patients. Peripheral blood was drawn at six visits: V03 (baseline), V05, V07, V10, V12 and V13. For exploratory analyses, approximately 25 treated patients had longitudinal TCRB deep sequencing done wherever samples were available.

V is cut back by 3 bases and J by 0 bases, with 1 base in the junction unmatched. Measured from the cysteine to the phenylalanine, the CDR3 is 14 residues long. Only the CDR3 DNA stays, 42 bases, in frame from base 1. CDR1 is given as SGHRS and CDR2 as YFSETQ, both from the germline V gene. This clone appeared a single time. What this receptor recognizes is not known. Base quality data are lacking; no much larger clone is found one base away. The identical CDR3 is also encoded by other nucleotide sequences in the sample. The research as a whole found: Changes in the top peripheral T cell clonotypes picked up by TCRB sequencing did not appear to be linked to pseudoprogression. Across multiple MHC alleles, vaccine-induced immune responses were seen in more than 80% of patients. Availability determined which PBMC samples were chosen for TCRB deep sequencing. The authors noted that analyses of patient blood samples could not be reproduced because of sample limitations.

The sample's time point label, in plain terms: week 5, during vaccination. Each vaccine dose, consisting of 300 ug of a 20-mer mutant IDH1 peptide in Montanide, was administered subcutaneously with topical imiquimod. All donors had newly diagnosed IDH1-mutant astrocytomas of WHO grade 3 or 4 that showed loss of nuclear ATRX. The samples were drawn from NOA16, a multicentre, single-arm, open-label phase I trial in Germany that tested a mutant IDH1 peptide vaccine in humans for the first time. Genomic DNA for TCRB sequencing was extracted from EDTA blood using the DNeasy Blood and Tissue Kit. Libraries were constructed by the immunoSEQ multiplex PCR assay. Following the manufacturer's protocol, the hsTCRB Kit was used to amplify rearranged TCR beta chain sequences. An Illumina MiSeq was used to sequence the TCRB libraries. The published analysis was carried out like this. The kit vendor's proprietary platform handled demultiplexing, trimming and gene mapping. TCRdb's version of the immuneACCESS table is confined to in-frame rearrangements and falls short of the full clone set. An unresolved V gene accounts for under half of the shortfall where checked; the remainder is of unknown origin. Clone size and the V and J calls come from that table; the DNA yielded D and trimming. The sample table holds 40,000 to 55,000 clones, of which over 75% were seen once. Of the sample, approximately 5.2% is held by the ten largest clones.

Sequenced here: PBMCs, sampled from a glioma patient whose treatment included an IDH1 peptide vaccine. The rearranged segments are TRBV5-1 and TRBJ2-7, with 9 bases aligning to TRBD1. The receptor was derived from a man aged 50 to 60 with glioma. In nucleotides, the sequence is TGCGCCAGCAGCTCGGGACAGGGCTCCTACGAGCAGTACTTC. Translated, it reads CASSSGQGSYEQYF.